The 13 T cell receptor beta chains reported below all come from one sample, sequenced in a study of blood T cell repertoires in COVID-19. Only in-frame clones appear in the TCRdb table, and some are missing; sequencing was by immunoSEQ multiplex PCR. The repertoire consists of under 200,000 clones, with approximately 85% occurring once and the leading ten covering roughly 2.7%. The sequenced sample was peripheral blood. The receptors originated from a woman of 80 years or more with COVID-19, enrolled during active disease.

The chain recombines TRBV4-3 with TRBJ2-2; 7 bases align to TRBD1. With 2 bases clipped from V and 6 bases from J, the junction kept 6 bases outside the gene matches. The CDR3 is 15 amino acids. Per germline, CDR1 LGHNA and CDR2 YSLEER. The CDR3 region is CASSQKGARSGELFF. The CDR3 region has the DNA TGCGCCAGCAGCCAAAAGGGGGCTCGATCCGGGGAGCTGTTTTTT.

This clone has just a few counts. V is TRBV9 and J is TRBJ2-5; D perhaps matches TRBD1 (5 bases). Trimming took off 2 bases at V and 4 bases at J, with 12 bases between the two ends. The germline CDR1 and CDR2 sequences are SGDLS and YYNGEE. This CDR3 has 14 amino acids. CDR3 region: CASSVLGLGETQYF. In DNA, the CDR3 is TGTGCCAGCAGCGTTCTGGGGCTAGGAGAGACCCAGTACTTC.

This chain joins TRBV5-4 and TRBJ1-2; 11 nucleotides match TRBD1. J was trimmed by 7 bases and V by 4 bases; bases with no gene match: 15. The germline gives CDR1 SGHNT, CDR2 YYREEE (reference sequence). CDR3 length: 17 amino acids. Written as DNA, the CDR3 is TGTGCCAGCAGCCCTGGACAGGGGGCGTTCAATTTAGGTGGCTACACCTTC. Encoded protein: CASSPGQGAFNLGGYTF.

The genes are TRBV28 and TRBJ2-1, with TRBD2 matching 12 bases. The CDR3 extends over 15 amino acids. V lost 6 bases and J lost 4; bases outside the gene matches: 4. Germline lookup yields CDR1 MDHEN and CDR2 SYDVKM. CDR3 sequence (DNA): TGTGCCAGCAGATCTCTAGCGGGAGGGTACAATGAGCAGTTCTTC. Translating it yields CASRSLAGGYNEQFF.

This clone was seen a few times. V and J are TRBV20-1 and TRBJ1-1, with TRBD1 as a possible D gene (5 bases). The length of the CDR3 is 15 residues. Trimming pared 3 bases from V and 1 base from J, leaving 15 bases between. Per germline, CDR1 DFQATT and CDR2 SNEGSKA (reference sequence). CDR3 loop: CSASQGFLGNTEAFF. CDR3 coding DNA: TGCAGTGCTAGTCAGGGATTTTTGGGGAACACTGAAGCTTTCTTT.

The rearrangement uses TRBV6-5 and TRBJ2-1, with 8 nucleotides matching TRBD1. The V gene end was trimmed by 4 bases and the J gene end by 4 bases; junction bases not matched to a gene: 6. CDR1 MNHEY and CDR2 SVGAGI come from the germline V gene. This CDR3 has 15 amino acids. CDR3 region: CASSSRDRNYNEQFF. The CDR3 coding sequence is TGTGCCAGCAGTTCCCGGGACAGGAATTACAATGAGCAGTTCTTC.

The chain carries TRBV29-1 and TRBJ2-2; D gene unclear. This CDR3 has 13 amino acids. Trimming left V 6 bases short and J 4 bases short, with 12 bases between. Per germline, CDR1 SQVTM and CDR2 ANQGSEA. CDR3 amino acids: CSVELQATGELFF. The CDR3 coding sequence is TGCAGCGTAGAGTTGCAGGCCACCGGGGAGCTGTTTTTT.

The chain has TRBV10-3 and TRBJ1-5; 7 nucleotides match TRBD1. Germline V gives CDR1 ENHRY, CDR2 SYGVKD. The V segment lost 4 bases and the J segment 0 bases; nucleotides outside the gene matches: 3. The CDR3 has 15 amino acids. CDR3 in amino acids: CAISATGTSNQPQHF. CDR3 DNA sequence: TGTGCCATCAGTGCGACAGGGACTAGCAATCAGCCCCAGCATTTT.

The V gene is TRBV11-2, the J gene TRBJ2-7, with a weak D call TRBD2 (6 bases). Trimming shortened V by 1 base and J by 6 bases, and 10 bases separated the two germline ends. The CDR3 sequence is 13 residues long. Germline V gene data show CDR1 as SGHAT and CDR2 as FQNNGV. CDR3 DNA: TGTGCCAGCAGCTTAGGGCAGGGAGGCGAGCAGTACTTC. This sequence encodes CASSLGQGGEQYF.

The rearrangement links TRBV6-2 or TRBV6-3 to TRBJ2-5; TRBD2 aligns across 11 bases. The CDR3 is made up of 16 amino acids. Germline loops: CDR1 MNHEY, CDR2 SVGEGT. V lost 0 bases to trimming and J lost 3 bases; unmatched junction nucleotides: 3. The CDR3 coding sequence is TGTGCCAGCAGTTACTCGCCTAGCGGGGGGAAAGAGACCCAGTACTTC. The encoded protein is CASSYSPSGGKETQYF.

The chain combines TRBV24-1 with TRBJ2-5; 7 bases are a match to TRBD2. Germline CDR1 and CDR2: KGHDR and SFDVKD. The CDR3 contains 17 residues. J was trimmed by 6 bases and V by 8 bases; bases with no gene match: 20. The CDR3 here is CATKVYAILAEAKTQYF. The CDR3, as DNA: TGTGCCACCAAGGTTTATGCGATCCTAGCGGAGGCGAAGACCCAGTACTTC.

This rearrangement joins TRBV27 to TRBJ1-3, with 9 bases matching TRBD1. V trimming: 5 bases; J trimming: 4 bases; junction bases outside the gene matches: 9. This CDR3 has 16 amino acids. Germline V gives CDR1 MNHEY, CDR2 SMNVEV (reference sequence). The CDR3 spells CASSRAGTGTGNTIYF. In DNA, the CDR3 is TGTGCCAGCAGTAGAGCCGGGACAGGGACCGGAAACACCATATATTTT.

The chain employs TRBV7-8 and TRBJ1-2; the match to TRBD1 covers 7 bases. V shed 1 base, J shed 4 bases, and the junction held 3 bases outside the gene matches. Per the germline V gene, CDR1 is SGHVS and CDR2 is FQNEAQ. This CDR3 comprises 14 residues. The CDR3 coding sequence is TGTGCCAGCAGCTTAGAACAGGGGCTCTATGGCTACACCTTC. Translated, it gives CASSLEQGLYGYTF.